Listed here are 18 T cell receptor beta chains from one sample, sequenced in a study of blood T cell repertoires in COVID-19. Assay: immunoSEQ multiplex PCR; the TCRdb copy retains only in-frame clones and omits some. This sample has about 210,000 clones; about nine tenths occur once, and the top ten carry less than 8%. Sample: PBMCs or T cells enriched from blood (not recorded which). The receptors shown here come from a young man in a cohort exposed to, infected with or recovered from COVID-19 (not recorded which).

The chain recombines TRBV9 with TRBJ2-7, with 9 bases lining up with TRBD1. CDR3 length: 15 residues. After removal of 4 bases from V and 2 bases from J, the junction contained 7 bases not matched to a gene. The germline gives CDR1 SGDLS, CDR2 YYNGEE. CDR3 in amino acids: CASSPRDRDPYEQYF. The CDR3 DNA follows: TGTGCCAGCAGCCCCCGGGACAGGGACCCCTACGAGCAGTACTTC.

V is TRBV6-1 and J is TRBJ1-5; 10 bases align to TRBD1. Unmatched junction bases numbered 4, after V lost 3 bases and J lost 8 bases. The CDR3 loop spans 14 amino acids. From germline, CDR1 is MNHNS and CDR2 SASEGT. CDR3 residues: CASSEDRGGKPQHF. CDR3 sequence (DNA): TGTGCCAGCAGTGAGGACAGGGGGGGAAAGCCCCAGCATTTT.

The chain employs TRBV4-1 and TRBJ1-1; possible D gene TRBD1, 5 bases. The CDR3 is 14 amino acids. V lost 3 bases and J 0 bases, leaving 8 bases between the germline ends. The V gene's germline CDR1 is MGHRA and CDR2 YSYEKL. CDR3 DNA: TGCGCCAGCAGCCATTCAGGGTTGAACACTGAAGCTTTCTTT. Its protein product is CASSHSGLNTEAFF.

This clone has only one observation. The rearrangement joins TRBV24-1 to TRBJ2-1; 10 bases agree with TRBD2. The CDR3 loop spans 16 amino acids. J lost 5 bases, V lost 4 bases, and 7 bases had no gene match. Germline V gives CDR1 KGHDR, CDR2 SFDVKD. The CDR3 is CATSDTPGLANNEQFF. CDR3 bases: TGTGCCACCAGTGACACGCCGGGACTAGCGAACAATGAGCAGTTCTTC.

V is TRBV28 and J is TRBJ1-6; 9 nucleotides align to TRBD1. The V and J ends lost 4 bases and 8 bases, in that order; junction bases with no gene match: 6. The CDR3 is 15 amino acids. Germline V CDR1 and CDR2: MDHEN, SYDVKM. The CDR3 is CASSSRDRDDSPLHF. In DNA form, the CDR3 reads TGTGCCAGCAGTTCCCGGGACAGGGATGATTCACCCCTCCACTTT.

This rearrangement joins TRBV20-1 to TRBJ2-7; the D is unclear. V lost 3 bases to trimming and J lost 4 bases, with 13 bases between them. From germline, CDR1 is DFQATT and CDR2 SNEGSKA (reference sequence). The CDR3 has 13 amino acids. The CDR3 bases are TGCAGTGCTAGTTTAGTCGGAGCTTACGAGCAGTACTTC. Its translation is CSASLVGAYEQYF.

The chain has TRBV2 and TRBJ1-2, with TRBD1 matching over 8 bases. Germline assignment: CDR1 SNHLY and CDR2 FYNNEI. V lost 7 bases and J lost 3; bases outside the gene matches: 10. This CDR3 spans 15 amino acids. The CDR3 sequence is CASTYPGGSDYGYTF. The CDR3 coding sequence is TGTGCCAGCACTTATCCAGGGGGCAGCGACTATGGCTACACCTTC. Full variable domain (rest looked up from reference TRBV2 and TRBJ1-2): EPEVTQTPSHQVTQMGQEVILRCVPISNHLYFYWYRQILGQKVEFLVSFYNNEISEKSEIFDDQFSVERPDGSNFTLKIRSTKLEDSAMYFCASTYPGGSDYGYTFGSGTRLTVV.

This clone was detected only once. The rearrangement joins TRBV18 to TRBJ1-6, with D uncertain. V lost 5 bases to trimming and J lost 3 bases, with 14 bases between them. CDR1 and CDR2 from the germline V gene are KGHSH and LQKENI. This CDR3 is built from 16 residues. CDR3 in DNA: TGTGCCAGCTCATCTCAGCGCGGCCTCTATAATTCACCCCTCCACTTT. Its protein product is CASSSQRGLYNSPLHF.

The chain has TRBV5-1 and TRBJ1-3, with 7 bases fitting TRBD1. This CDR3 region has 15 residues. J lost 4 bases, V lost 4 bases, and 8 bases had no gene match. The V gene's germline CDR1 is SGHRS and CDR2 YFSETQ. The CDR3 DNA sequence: TGCGCCAGCAGCGCAACGACAGGGAACGGAAACACCATATATTTT. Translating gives CASSATTGNGNTIYF.

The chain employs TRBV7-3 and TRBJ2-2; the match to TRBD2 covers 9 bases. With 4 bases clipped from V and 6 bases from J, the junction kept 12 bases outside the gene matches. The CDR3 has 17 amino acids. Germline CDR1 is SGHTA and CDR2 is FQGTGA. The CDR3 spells CASSSRTASGRSGELFF. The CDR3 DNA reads TGTGCCAGCAGCTCCCGGACTGCGAGCGGGAGGTCCGGGGAGCTGTTTTTT.

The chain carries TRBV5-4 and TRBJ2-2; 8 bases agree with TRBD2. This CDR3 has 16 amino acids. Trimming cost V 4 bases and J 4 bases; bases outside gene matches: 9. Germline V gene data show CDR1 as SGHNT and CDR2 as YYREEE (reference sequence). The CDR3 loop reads CASSTGGLVITGELFF. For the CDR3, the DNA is TGTGCCAGCAGCACCGGGGGACTAGTAATCACCGGGGAGCTGTTTTTT.

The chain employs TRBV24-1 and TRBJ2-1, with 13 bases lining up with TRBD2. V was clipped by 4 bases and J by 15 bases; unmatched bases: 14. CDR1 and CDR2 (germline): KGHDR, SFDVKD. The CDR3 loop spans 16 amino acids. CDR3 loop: CATSDRKTSGRASWFF. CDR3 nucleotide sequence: TGTGCCACCAGTGACCGAAAAACTAGCGGGAGGGCCTCTTGGTTCTTC.

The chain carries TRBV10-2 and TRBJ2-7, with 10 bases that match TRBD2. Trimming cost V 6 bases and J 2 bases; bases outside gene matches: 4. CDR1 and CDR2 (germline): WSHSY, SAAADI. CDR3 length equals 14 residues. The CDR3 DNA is TGCGCCAGCAGCTCTAGCGGGAGAACCTACGAGCAGTACTTC. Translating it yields CASSSSGRTYEQYF.

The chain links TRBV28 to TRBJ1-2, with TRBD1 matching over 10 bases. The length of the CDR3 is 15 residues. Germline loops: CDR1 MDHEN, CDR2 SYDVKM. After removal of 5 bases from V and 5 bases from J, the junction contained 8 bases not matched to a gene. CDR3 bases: TGTGCCAGCAGTCTACTGTCGGGACAGGGGTATGGCTACACCTTC. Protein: CASSLLSGQGYGYTF.

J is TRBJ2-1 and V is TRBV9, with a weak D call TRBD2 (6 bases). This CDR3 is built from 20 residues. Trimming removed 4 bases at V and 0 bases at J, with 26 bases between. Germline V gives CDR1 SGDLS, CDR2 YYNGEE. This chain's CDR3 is CASSSRLSGLAPSSYNEQFF. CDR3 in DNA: TGTGCCAGCAGCTCCCGTCTCTCGGGCCTAGCGCCGAGCTCCTACAATGAGCAGTTCTTC.

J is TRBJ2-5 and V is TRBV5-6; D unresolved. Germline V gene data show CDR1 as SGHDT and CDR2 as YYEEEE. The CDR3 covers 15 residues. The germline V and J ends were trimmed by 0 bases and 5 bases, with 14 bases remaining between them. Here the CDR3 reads CASSLGILEEETQYF. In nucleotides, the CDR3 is TGTGCCAGCAGCTTGGGGATCCTAGAGGAGGAGACCCAGTACTTC.

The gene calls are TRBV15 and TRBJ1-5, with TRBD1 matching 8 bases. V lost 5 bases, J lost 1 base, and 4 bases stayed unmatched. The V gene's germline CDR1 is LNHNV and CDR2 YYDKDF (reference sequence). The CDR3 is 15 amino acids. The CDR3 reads CATSYRDRSNQPQHF. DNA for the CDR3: TGTGCCACCAGCTACCGGGACAGGAGCAATCAGCCCCAGCATTTT.

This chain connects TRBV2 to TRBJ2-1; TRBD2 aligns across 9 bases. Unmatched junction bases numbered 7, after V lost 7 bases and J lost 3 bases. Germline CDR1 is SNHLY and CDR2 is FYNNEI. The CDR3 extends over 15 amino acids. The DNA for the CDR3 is TGTGCCAGCAAGGCGGGAGGGCCTTACTACAATGAGCAGTTCTTC. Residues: CASKAGGPYYNEQFF.